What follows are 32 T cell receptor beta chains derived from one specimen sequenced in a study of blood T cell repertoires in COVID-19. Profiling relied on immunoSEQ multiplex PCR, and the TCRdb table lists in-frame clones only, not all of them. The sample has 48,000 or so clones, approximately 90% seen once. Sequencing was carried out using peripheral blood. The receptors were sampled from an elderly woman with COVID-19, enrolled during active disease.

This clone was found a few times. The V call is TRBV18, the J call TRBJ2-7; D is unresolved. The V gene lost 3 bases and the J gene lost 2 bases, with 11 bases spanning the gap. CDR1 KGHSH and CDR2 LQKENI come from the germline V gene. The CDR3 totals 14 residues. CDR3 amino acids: CASSPALAAYEQYF. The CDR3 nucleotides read TGTGCCAGCTCACCCGCACTGGCGGCCTACGAGCAGTACTTC.

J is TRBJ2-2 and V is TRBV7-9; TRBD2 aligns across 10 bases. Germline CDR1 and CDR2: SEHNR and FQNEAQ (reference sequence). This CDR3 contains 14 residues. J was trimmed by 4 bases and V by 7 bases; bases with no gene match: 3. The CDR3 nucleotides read TGTGCCAGCACTAGCGGGGGCGGCACCGGGGAGCTGTTTTTT. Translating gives CASTSGGGTGELFF.

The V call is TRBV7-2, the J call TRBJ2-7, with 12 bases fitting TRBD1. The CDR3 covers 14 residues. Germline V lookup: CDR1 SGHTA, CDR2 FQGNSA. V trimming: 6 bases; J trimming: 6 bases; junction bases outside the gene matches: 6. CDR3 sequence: CASRTPGQGAEQYF. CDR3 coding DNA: TGTGCCAGCAGGACTCCGGGACAGGGGGCCGAGCAGTACTTC. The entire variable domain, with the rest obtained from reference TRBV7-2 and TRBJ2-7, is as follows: GAGVSQSPSNKVTEKGKDVELRCDPISGHTALYWYRQSLGQGLEFLIYFQGNSAPDKSGLPSDRFSAERTGGSVSTLTIQRTQQEDSAVYLCASRTPGQGAEQYFGPGTRLTVT.

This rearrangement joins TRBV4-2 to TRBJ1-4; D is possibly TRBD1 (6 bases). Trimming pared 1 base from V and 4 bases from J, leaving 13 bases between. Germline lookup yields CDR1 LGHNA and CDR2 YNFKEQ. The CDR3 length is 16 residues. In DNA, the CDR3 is TGTGCCAGCAGCCAAGGATCGACAGGCTTTAATGAAAAACTGTTTTTT. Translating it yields CASSQGSTGFNEKLFF.

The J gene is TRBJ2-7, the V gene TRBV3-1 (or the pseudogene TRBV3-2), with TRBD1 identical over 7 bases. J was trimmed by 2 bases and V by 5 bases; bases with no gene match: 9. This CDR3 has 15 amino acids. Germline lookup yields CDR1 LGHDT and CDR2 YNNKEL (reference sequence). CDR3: CASSSRGLPPYEQYF. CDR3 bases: TGTGCCAGCAGCTCCAGGGGGTTACCTCCCTACGAGCAGTACTTC.

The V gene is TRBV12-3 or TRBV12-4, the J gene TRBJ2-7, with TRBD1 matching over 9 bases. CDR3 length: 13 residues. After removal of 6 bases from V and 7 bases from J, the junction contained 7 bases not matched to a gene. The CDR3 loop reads CASRSQGAMEQYF. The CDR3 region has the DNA TGTGCCAGCAGGTCACAGGGGGCGATGGAGCAGTACTTC.

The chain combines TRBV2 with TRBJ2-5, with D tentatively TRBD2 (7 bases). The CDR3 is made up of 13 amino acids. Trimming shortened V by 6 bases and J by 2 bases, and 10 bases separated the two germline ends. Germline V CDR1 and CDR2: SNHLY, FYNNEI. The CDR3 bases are TGTGCCAGCAGCGGGGGGCCTCAAGAGACCCAGTACTTC. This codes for CASSGGPQETQYF.

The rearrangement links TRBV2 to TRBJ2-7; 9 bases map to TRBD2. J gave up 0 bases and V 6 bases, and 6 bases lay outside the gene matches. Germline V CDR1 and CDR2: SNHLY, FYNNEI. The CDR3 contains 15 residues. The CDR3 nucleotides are TGTGCCAGCAGGTCAGGGCGGGGGGGCTCCTACGAGCAGTACTTC. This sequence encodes CASRSGRGGSYEQYF.

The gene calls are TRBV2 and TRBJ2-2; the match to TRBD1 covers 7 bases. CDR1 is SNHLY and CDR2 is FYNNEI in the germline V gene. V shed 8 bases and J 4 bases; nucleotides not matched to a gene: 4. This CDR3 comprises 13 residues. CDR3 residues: CASVGTATGELFF. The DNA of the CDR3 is TGTGCCAGCGTAGGGACAGCCACCGGGGAGCTGTTTTTT.

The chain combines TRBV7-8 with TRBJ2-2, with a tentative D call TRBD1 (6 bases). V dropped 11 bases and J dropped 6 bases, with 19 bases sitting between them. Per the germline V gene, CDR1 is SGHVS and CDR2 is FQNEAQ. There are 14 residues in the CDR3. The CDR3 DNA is TGTGCCTCAGGGGCTACCTTCAGACCCGGGGAGCTGTTTTTT. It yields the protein CASGATFRPGELFF.

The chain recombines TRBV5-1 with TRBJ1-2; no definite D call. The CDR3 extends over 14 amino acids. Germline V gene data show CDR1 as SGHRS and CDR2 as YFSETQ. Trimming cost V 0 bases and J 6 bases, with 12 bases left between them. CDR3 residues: CASSLESSGDGYTF. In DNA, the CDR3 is TGCGCCAGCAGCTTGGAGTCCTCCGGGGATGGCTACACCTTC. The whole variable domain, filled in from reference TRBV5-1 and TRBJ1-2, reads KAGVTQTPRYLIKTRGQQVTLSCSPISGHRSVSWYQQTPGQGLQFLFEYFSETQRNKGNFPGRFSGRQFSNSRSEMNVSTLELGDSALYLCASSLESSGDGYTFGSGTRLTVV.

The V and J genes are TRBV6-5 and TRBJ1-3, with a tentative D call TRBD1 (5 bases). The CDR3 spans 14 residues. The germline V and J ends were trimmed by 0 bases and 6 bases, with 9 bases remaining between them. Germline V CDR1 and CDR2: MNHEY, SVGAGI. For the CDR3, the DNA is TGTGCCAGCAGTTACTCAGTCAGGGAAAACACCATATATTTT. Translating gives CASSYSVRENTIYF.

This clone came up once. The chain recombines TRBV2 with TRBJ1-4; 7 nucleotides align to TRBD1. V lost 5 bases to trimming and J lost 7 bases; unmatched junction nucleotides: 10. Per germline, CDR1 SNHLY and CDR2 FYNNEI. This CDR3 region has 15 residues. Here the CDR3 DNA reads TGTGCCAGCAGTCAACAGGGGTTGGGGAGTGAAAAACTGTTTTTT. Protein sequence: CASSQQGLGSEKLFF.

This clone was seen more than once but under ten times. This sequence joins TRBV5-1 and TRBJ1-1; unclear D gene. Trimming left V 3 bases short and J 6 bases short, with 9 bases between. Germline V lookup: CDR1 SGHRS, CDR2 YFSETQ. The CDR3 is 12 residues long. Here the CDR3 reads CASSSSRAEAFF. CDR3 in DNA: TGCGCCAGCAGCTCCTCCCGGGCTGAAGCTTTCTTT. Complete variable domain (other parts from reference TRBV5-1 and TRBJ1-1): KAGVTQTPRYLIKTRGQQVTLSCSPISGHRSVSWYQQTPGQGLQFLFEYFSETQRNKGNFPGRFSGRQFSNSRSEMNVSTLELGDSALYLCASSSSRAEAFFGQGTRLTVV.

The CDR3 DNA reads as TGCGCCAGCAGCTACACAGGGGGCGAGCTCTATGGCTACACCTTC. Translation: CASSYTGGELYGYTF. The V call is TRBV5-1, the J call TRBJ1-2, with 9 nucleotides matching TRBD1. Germline V gene lookup returns CDR1 SGHRS and CDR2 YFSETQ. The CDR3 is 15 residues long. V shed 3 bases and J 4 bases; nucleotides not matched to a gene: 7. The entire variable domain, with the rest obtained from reference TRBV5-1 and TRBJ1-2, is as follows: KAGVTQTPRYLIKTRGQQVTLSCSPISGHRSVSWYQQTPGQGLQFLFEYFSETQRNKGNFPGRFSGRQFSNSRSEMNVSTLELGDSALYLCASSYTGGELYGYTFGSGTRLTVV.

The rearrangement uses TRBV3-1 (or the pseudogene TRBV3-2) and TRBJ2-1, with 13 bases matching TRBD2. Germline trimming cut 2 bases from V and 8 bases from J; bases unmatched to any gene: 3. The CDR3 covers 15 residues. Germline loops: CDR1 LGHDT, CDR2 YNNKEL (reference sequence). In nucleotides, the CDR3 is TGTGCCAGCAGCCAAAGGGGACTAGCGGGACATGAGCAGTTCTTC. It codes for CASSQRGLAGHEQFF.

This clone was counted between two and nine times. The chain's CDR3 is CATSRWLGGPLYEQYF. The CDR3 bases are TGTGCCACCAGCAGGTGGCTGGGGGGGCCCCTCTACGAGCAGTACTTC. The V gene is TRBV15, the J gene TRBJ2-7; a weak D match, TRBD2 (7 bases). This CDR3 contains 16 residues. Per germline, CDR1 LNHNV and CDR2 YYDKDF (reference sequence). Deletions cut 3 bases from V and 3 bases from J, with 18 bases between.

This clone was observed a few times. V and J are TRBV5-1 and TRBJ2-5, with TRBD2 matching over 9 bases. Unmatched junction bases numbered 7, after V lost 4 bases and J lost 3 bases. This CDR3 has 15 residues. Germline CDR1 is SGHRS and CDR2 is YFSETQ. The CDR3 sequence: CASSRDPSGEETQYF. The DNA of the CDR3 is TGCGCCAGCAGCCGTGACCCTAGCGGGGAAGAGACCCAGTACTTC.

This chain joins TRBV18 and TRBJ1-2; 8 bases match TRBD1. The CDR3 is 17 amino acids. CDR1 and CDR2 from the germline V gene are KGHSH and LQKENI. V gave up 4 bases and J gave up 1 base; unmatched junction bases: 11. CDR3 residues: CASSRGTGGLINYGYTF. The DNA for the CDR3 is TGTGCCAGCTCACGAGGGACAGGTGGGCTTATTAACTATGGCTACACCTTC. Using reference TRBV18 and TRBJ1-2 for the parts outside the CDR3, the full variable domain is NAGVMQNPRHLVRRRGQEARLRCSPMKGHSHVYWYRQLPEEGLKFMVYLQKENIIDESGMPKERFSAEFPKEGPSILRIQQVVRGDSAAYFCASSRGTGGLINYGYTFGSGTRLTVV.

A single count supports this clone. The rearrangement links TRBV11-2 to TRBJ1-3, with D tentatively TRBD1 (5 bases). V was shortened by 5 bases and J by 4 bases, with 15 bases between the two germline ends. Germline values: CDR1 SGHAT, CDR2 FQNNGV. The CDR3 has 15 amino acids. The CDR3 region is CASSNSVGQGNTIYF. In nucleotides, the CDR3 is TGTGCCAGCAGCAATTCGGTGGGGCAGGGAAACACCATATATTTT.

CDR3 loop: CASSYSRSASEAFF. The CDR3 region has the DNA TGTGCCAGCAGTTACTCGAGGTCAGCCTCTGAAGCTTTCTTT. V is TRBV6-5 and J is TRBJ1-1; D call uncertain. The ends were cut back, 0 bases at V and 6 bases at J, with 11 bases in the middle. The CDR3 runs to 14 residues. The germline V gene encodes CDR1 MNHEY and CDR2 SVGAGI.

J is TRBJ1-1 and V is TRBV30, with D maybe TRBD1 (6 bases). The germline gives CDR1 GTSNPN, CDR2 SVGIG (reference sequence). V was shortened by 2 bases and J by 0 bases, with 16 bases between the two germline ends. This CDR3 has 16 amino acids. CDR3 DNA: TGTGCCTGGAGTTCTCCCCTTTGGACAGTGAACACTGAAGCTTTCTTT. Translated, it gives CAWSSPLWTVNTEAFF.

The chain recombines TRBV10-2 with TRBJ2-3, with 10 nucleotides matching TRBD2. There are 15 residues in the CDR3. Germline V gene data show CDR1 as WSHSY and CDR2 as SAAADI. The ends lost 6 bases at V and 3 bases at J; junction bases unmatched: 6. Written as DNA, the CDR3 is TGCGCCAGCAGCATCCTAGCGGGAGTTACAGATACGCAGTATTTT. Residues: CASSILAGVTDTQYF.

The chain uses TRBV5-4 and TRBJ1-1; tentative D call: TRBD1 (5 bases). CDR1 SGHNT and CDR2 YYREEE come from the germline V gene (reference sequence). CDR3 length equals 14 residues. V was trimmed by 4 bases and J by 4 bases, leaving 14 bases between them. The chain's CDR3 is CASSLGEGRTEAFF. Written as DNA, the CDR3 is TGTGCCAGCAGCCTGGGGGAGGGACGCACTGAAGCTTTCTTT.

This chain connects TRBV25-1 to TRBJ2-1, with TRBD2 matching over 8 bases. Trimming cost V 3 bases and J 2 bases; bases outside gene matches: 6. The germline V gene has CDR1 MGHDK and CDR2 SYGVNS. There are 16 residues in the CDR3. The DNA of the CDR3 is TGTGCCAGCAGTGATTGGGCGGGAGGCCCCTACAATGAGCAGTTCTTC. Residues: CASSDWAGGPYNEQFF.

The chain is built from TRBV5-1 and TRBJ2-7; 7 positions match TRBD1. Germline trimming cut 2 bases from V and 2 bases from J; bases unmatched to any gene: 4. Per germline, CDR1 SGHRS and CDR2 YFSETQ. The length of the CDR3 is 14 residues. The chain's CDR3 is CASSLRQGPYEQYF. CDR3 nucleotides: TGCGCCAGCAGCTTAAGACAGGGCCCCTACGAGCAGTACTTC.

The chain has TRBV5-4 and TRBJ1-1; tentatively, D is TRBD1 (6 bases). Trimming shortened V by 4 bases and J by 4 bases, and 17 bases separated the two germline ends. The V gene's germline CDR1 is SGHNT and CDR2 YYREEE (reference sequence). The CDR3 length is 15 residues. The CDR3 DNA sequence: TGTGCCAGCAGCCCTCGGACAGTAGCTGTCACTGAAGCTTTCTTT. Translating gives CASSPRTVAVTEAFF.

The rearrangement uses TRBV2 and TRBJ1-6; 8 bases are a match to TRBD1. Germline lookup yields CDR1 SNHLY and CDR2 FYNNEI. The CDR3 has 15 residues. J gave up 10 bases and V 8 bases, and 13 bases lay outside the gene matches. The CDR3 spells CASLTAQGAQSPLHF. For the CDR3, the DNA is TGTGCCAGCCTCACAGCGCAGGGGGCACAGTCACCCCTCCACTTT.

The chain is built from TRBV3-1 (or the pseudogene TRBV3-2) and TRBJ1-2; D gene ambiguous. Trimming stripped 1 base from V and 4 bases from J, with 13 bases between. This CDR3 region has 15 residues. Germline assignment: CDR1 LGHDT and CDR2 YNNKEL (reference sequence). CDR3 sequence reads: CASSQGRFPPYGYTF. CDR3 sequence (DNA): TGTGCCAGCAGCCAAGGGCGGTTTCCCCCCTATGGCTACACCTTC.

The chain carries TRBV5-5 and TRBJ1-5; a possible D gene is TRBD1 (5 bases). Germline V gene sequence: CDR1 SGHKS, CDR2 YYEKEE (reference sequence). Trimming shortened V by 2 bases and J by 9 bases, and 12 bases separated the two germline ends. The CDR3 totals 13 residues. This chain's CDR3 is CASSFGGERPQHF. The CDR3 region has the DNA TGTGCCAGCAGCTTCGGAGGGGAGCGGCCCCAGCATTTT.

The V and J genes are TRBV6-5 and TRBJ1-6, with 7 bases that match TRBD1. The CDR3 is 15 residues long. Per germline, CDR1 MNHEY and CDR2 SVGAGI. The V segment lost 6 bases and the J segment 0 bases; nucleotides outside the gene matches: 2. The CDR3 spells CASRGQSSYNSPLHF. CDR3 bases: TGTGCCAGCAGGGGACAGAGCTCCTATAATTCACCCCTCCACTTT.

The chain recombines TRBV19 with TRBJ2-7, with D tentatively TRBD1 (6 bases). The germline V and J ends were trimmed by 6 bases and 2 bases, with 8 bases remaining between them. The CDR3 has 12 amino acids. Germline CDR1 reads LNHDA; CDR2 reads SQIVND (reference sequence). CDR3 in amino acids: CASRGQTYEQYF. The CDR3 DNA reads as TGTGCCAGTAGAGGACAGACCTACGAGCAGTACTTC.